This TCR beta chain was recorded in a study of T cell clonality in common variable immunodeficiency (dated by TCRdb to between 2014 and 2017). Via the germline V gene, CDR1 is KGHSH and CDR2 LQKENI. The CDR3, from cysteine to phenylalanine, totals 15 residues. The CDR3 was read in part: 36 bases, with the frame set at base 1. V is clipped by 3 bases and J by 3 bases, and the sequence between their germline boundaries is 14 bases long. For sequencing, equivalent amounts of genomic DNA were input from CVID and control samples. For every sample, a 60 bp segment covering the rearranged TCRbeta CDR3 region was amplified and then sequenced. The immunoSEQ assay, a bias-corrected multiplex PCR combined with high-throughput sequencing, was used to amplify TCRbeta. Per the original workflow: Every unique nucleotide sequence counted as a clone and was annotated with V, D and J genes, copy number and frequency. Sequences were labeled productive if in frame, and non-productive if out of frame or containing stop codons. Clonality was calculated from Shannon's entropy as previously described. Mean CDR3 Kyte-Doolittle hydropathy was derived from the predicted amino acid sequences of productive clones. Using the R hclust function, scaled V gene usage was clustered hierarchically with Manhattan distance and complete linkage. Sharing of clones by CDR3 amino acid sequence was evaluated by resampling 12 repertoires per group over 100 rounds. Repertoires were searched for 65 to 75 published EBV-specific and 200 to 300 published CMV-specific TCRbeta sequences. Two CVID samples that yielded fewer than 10,000 sequences were excluded from the analysis, so approximately 40 CVID repertoires were retained. TCRdb obtained this table from immuneACCESS and retained in-frame rearrangements with V and J assigned. These tables miss some clones; where compared with another copy, unresolved V genes account for less than half of the shortfall, and the remainder is unexplained. V and J calls plus clone size are reproduced from that table; the DNA served to infer D and trimming. The table for this sample lists 35,000 or so clones, none of them counted only once. The ten top clones hold 2.5% to 3.5% of the sample.

Predominantly Caucasian heritage was noted among both the CVID patients and the healthy controls. From each donor, about 4.5 to 8.5 ml of heparinized peripheral whole blood was collected. Genomic DNA from adults with common variable immune deficiency (CVID) and from healthy adult controls was used to sequence TCRbeta CDR3 repertoires. The control group comprised around 22 healthy adult volunteers, about 12 female and around ten male, aged about 20 to 70 years with a mean age of approximately 31. Diluted blood was density-centrifuged over Hypaque 1077 or Ficoll-Paque to isolate peripheral blood mononuclear cells. Genomic DNA was obtained from unsorted mononuclear cells through either Qiagen column purification or a centrifugation-based method. Findings and caveats that apply to the study as a whole: Although equal DNA input was used, an average of approximately 82,000 unique sequences per sample was obtained for controls, compared with about 29,000 for CVID samples. According to the authors, finding the cause of the higher clonality in CVID would require sequencing the repertoires of T cell subpopulations. Compared with healthy controls, CVID subjects showed increased TCRbeta clonality (t-test p = 0.018), a feature most characteristic of about a third of subjects. Reportedly, TCRbeta sequences from CVID had fewer deletions and N-nucleotide insertions, and highly modified clones with 13 or more V deletions were absent from CVID. CVID subjects shared fewer TCRbeta clones with each other than healthy controls did (p < 0.0001). Differences among patients in the CVID cohort limited the correlations between repertoire features and clinical complications.

This clone was seen many times. Its antigen target is currently unknown. The CDR3 goes on 3 residues after the read ends, and that part is filled in from the germline J gene. The receptor's source is a person aged 18-70 years in good health. The source material was peripheral blood mononuclear cells. Recombination linked TRBV18 to TRBJ2-5, with the D gene tentatively TRBD1 or TRBD2, based on 5 matching bases in each. The CDR3 reads as follows: CASSPTTEGEETQYF. The sequenced part of the CDR3 DNA is TGTGCCAGCTCACCCACGACAGAGGGAGAAGAGACC.